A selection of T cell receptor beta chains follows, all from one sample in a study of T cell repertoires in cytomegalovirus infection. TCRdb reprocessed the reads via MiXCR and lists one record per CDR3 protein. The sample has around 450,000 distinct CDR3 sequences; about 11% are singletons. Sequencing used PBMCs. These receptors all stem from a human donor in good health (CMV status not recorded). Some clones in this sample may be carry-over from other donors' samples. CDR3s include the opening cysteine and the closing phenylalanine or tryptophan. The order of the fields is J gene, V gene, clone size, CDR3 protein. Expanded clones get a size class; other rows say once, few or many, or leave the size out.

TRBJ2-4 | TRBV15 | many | CATSSQRGGNIQYF
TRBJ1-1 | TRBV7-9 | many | CATLSRENTEAFF
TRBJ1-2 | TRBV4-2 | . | CASSQVAGIFFGYTF
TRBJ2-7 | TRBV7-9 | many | CASSGQQGSSSNEQYF
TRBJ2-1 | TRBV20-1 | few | CSARVGLALPPF
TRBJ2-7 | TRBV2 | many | CASSSLEYEQYF
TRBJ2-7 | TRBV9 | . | CASSASAGSYEQYF
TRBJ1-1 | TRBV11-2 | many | CASGPGGTEAFF
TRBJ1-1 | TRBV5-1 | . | CASSFRAGTEAFF
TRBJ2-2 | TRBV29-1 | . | CSAGAGSRRVGELFF
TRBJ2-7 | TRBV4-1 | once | CASSPQYPGGYEQYF
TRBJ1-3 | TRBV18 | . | CASSPTPGSGNTIYF
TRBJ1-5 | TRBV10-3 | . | CAIQGVDNQPQHF
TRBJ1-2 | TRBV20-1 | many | CSASQMGVEGYTF
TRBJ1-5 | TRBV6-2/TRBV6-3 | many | CASSKLQAEGTGQPQHF
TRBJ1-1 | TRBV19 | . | CASSISTNTEAFF
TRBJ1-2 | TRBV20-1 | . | CSAIRDKDINYGYTF
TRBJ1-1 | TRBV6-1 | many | CASSGQAAAFF
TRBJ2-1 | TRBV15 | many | CATAGARNEQFF
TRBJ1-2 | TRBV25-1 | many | CASSEFRAAGAREGYTF
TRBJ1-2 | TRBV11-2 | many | CASSLSDRGGYGYTF
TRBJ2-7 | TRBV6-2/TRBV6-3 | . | CASSYTSGTYEQYF
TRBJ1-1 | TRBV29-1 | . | CSVGPNTEAFF
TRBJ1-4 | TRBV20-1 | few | CSAKQGAREKLFF
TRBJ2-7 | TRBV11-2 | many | CASSLVPPGTSYYEQYF
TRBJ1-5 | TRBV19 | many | CASSILGQGNQPQHF
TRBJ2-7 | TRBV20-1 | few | CSALKRLNSYEQYF
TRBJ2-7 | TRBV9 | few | CASSAGTGAVYEQYF
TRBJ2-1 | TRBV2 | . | CASNLGSSLEQFF
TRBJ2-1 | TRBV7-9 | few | CASPGQGSSNEQFF
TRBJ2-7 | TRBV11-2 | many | CASSFGTGSLRYF
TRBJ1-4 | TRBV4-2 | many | CASSLSGRGPNEKLFF
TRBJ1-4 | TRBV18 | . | CASSSRGRDEKLFF
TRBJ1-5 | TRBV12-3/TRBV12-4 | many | CASTGITGQPQHF